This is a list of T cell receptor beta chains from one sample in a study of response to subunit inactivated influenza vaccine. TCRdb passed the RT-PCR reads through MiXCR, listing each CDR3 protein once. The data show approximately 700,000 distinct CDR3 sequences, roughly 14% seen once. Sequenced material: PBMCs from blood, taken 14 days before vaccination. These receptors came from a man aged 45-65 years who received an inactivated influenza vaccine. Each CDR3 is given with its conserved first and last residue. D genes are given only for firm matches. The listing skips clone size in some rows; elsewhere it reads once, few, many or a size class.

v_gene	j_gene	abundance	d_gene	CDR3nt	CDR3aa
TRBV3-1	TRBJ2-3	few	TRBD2	TGTGCCAGCAGTCCTCGGACTAGCGGGGAAAACACAGATACGCAGTATTTT	CASSPRTSGENTDTQYF
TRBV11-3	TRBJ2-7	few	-	TGTGCCAGCAGCTCCACATCGAGCTCCTACGAGCAGTACTTC	CASSSTSSSYEQYF
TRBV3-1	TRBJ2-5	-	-	TGTGCCAGCAGCCAATCCGGTCGCCGAGAGACCCAGTACTTC	CASSQSGRRETQYF
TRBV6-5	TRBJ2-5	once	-	TGTGCCAGCAGTTACTCGCAGGGAATAGGAGAGACCCAGTACTTC	CASSYSQGIGETQYF
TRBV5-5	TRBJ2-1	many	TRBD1	TGTGCCAGCAGCTTGGGGACAGGGCCCTACAATGAGCAGTTCTTC	CASSLGTGPYNEQFF
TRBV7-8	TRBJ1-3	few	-	TGTGCCAGCAGTTTTCGTGGGCAGGCCTACTCTGGAAACACCATATATTTT	CASSFRGQAYSGNTIYF
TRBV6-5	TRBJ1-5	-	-	TGTGCCAGCAGTTACTCCGCAATAAGTCAGCCCCAGCATTTT	CASSYSAISQPQHF
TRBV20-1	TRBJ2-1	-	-	TGCAGTGCTAGGGGAGTGGGATACAATGAGCAGTTCTTC	CSARGVGYNEQFF
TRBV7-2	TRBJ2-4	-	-	TGTGCCAGCAGCACACGCGGAGGGTCCAAAAACATTCAGTACTTC	CASSTRGGSKNIQYF
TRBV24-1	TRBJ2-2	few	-	TGTGCCACCAGTGACGTCGGGATGGTGAACACCGGGGAGCTGTTTTTT	CATSDVGMVNTGELFF
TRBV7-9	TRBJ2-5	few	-	TGTGCCAGCAGCAGTCGATGGCCGACCCAAGAGACCCAGTACTTC	CASSSRWPTQETQYF
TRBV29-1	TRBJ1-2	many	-	TGCAGCGTCGCCCCTTTAGGGGCACGGGGCTACACCTTC	CSVAPLGARGYTF
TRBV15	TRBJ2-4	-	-	TGTGCCACCAGCAGAGATAGGGAAAACATTCAGTACTTC	CATSRDRENIQYF
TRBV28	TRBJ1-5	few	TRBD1	TGTGCCAGCAGTACAGGGGGAGGTCAGCCCCAGCATTTT	CASSTGGGQPQHF
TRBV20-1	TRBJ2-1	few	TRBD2	TGCAGTGCTAGGAGGGGAAGGACTAGCGTCTACAATGAGCAGTTCTTC	CSARRGRTSVYNEQFF